One T cell receptor (beta chain) is described in this entry. Its specificity is unknown. Repertoires were generated with immunoSEQ multiplex PCR, while TCRdb's copy carries only in-frame clones and drops some. This table has approximately 100,000 clones, approximately 96% appearing once. This sample stems from a study of T cell responses to AZD1222 COVID-19 vaccine. Findings of the study overall: The reported proportion of spike-specific TCRs targeting unmutated variant regions was nearly half. Baseline serostatus was positive in only a handful of AZD1222 recipients. Donors were chiefly white British, with a greater number of females, and clonal diversity was perhaps underestimated.

The germline V gene encodes CDR1 SGHRS and CDR2 YFSETQ. The V end was cut by 5 bases, the J end by 7 bases, with 19 bases between. The CDR3 is 16 amino acids. Source: peripheral blood, taken on day 0 of AZD1222 vaccination. The receptor was derived from an adult in good health. This chain joins TRBV5-1 and TRBJ1-6; D is undetermined. CDR3 amino acids: CASRPAQDLQNSPLHF. The CDR3 coding sequence is TGCGCCAGCAGACCGGCCCAGGACCTGCAGAATTCACCCCTCCACTTT. Full variable domain (rest looked up from reference TRBV5-1 and TRBJ1-6): KAGVTQTPRYLIKTRGQQVTLSCSPISGHRSVSWYQQTPGQGLQFLFEYFSETQRNKGNFPGRFSGRQFSNSRSEMNVSTLELGDSALYLCASRPAQDLQNSPLHFGNGTRLTVT.